A single T cell receptor beta chain is shown here with its context. Which antigen it targets is not known. Base quality data are lacking; no much larger clone is found one base away. The library was generated by the immunoSEQ multiplex PCR assay. For the multiplex PCR, a mixture combining 60 forward primers for TCR Vbeta segments and 13 reverse primers for TCR Jbeta segments was used. Amplification of the CDR3 region of rearranged TCR beta genes was performed with a multiplex PCR assay on genomic DNA. The amplified TCR beta libraries were sequenced on the Illumina HiSeq System as 87-base-pair reads. The study's processing was this. A later analysis tallied around 80 million unique TCR beta chains across the 666 repertoires, and roughly 11 million of those chains were shared by two or more donors. Raw reads were error-corrected and collapsed into unique sequences with a nearest-neighbor algorithm that merged closely related sequences to remove PCR and sequencing errors. V, D and J gene segments were assigned by aligning CDR3 sequences to IMGT reference sequences. Each retained sequence needed at least a six-nucleotide match to both a V gene segment and a J gene segment. Rearrangements were called productive when the CDR3 lacked stop codons and stayed in frame with V and J; all others were non-productive. CDR3 was defined by IMGT convention, running from the second conserved V-encoded cysteine to the conserved J-encoded phenylalanine. In an earlier analysis of 500 to 650 of the donors, sequences lacking an unambiguous match to a single V gene segment were excluded. In an earlier analysis of about 590 of the donors, a V segment was called functional when productive rearrangements were above 56.7%, and segregating when the standard deviation between donors exceeded 5%. A statistical classification framework was built to diagnose cytomegalovirus status from the catalog of TCR beta chain sequences. In a later analysis, TCR nucleotide sequences were compared against IMGT/GENE-DB human TR gene sequences so that V and J genes could be assigned. Using the TCRdist pipeline, a later analysis assigned CDR3 sequences along with most-parsimonious VDJ recombination scenarios. In a later analysis, each TCR beta chain was defined by its CDR3 amino acid sequence together with its V-gene family, and reads lacking a unique V-gene family were excluded. A later analysis removed roughly 590 highly shared, low-generation-probability nucleotide sequences to deal with suspected cross-contamination and a sequencing artifact. In a later analysis, a clonal expansion index was calculated for each public chain from normalized within-repertoire ranks of inferred template counts. A later analysis computed generation probabilities with a VDJ recombination model fitted to out-of-frame rearrangements, and checked the results against IGoR. A later analysis scored TCR-TCR, TCR-HLA and TCR-CMV co-occurrence with hypergeometric tests, applying a repertoire-size bias correction to TCR pairs. To estimate false discovery rates, a later analysis permuted the HLA or CMV assignments 20 times. In a later analysis, co-occurring TCRs were grouped using DBSCAN, and TCRdist sequence similarity was added for clustering within HLA-allele-positive subsets. For co-occurrence clustering, repertoires with fewer than 30,000 or more than 120,000 public chains were excluded, along with 4 to 6 repertoires with anomalous nucleotide sharing. TCRdb took over this immuneACCESS table, retaining in-frame rearrangements with V and J assigned. Such tables are incomplete; in checked studies, under half of the missing clones stem from an unresolved V gene, and the remainder is unexplained. Clone size and the V and J calls come from that table; the DNA yielded D and trimming. The sample table holds 150,000 or so clones, of which approximately 81% were seen once. The top ten constitute about 2% of the sample.

This sample is part of a study of cytomegalovirus exposure and HLA in healthy donors (dated by TCRdb to the late 2010s). Study-wide context: In an earlier analysis of under 750 of the donors, 250 to 350 Gb of sequence data and about 110 million unique TCR beta sequences from about 179 million T cells were reported. An early release that covered some 630 HLA-typed donors contained 250 to 350 gigabases of sequencing data and 75 million to 100 million unique TCR sequences. Among the 398 genotyped donors, around 79% belonged to the genetic ancestry cluster associated with self-reported Caucasian donors. The study aimed to test whether signatures of past pathogen exposure could be identified by cataloging public T cell receptors. The T cell repertoires of 670 or so subjects were profiled by immunosequencing and related to cytomegalovirus serostatus. Besides the first cohort of approximately 710 subjects, a separate validation cohort made up of 90 to 150 different subjects was used. To predict cytomegalovirus infection status, the study combined high-throughput TCR immunosequencing, statistical association of individual TCRs with disease status, and machine learning. To study patterns of TCR occurrence, a later analysis re-analyzed previously published TCR beta repertoires from several hundred donors and added high-resolution HLA genotyping. In the later analysis, no new phenotypic data were used to find candidate immune exposures; instead, reliance was placed on TCR beta sequences and their occurrence across donors. An earlier analysis of several hundred of the donors used high-throughput TCR beta sequencing to judge whether each TCR beta V gene segment behaved as functional or pseudogenic. Donor age, sex, ethnicity and CMV serostatus were compiled alongside the repertoire data. In a later genetic analysis, genome-wide SNP genotypes for about 55% of the roughly 700 donors were used, and that subset was treated as a discovery cohort. Every discovery cohort repertoire had been produced on one sequencing platform. Both class I and class II loci were covered by HLA typing, at four-digit resolution. Typing coverage varied by locus: roughly 620-630 donors for A, B, C, DRB1 and DQB1; around 560 for DQA1; around 610 for DPA1; approximately 490 for DPB1. Several DR-DQ haplotypes were handled as single units for association and clustering, since linkage in the cohort was strong. Among about 360 genotyped donors of the cohort, an average of roughly 240,000 unique TCR beta nucleotide sequences were sequenced per donor, around a sixth of them non-productive.

Points the paper makes about the study in general: A later analysis reported that several top co-occurrence clusters appeared linked to parvovirus B19, influenza, CMV and Epstein-Barr virus. A further reported finding was that TCR beta sequences accurately predicted the HLA-A and HLA-B alleles for most subjects in the first cohort. When HLA alleles, especially DR and DQ, strongly co-occurred, attributing TCR associations to individual alleles was difficult. The 87-base-pair reads could not distinguish some IMGT-functional V segments, including TRBV6-2 and TRBV6-3, so those segments were excluded. This cohort had only TCR beta chains sequenced, and the lack of alpha or paired-chain data limited which features could be detected. According to a later analysis, TCR association rates differed among HLA loci, with DRB1 alleles showing the most associated TCRs and HLA-C alleles showing the fewest. Most CMV-associated TCR beta chains appeared to be HLA-restricted in a later analysis, and the HLA associations seemed to be driven largely by CMV exposure. A group of highly shared sequence variants was considered likely to be a technical artifact of the sequencing pipeline. While some public TCRs were present in many individuals, most TCR sequences turned up only very rarely across donors. In a later analysis, around 17,000 TCR beta sequences were associated with specific HLA alleles at a false discovery rate of 0.05. Immune exposure information for the cohort was limited to CMV serostatus. In vitro tests confirmed that a few of the cytomegalovirus-associated TCR beta chains recognize cytomegalovirus antigens. According to a later genetic analysis, donors in an Asian-associated ancestry cluster had fewer N-insertions in productive TCRs than the roughly 660-donor mean. It was suggested by the authors that the approach could potentially be generalized to other disease states and immunological phenotypes. Presence/absence analyses assumed roughly uniform sequencing depth across donors, an assumption that may not hold. The study gave a list of over 150 TCR beta chains associated with cytomegalovirus. Roughly 17 rarely observed V segments, including chromosome 9 orphons, were excluded from the earlier analysis of a few hundred of the donors because counts were too low. Compared with equally common non-associated chains, HLA-associated TCR beta chains in a later analysis were more clonally expanded and had lower generation probabilities. In an earlier analysis of some 500 of the donors, most TCR beta V segments appeared in productive rearrangements about 90% or about 30% of the time, broadly matching IMGT annotations. HLA typing was unavailable for some donors at each locus, so association tests used only the typed subset. Correlated functional status among segregating V segments might reflect linkage disequilibrium, but an unknown experimental factor could not be ruled out. The classifier was reported to diagnose cytomegalovirus status with high specificity and sensitivity in both the original cohort and the validation cohort. In a later genetic analysis, a missense DCLRE1C variant was associated with V-gene and J-gene trimming of TCR beta chains, and the association was replicated in an independent cohort.

From its cysteine to its phenylalanine, the CDR3 spans 15 amino acids. Of the read, only the CDR3 DNA is kept; its 45 bases are in frame from base 1. V sheds 1 base and J sheds 5 bases, leaving 13 bases between their ends. CDR1 and CDR2 are drawn from the germline V gene: SGHTA, FQGNSA. In total, 630 or so healthy bone marrow donors made up the cohort. At the time of sampling, all cohort members were nominally healthy, though unrecorded immune exposures were likely present. The donor tested CMV seropositive and was one of the 289 seropositive cohort members. Every donor gave a peripheral blood sample, and the peripheral blood mononuclear cells from that sample were used for TCR beta sequencing. The Qiagen DNeasy Blood Extraction Kit was used to extract genomic DNA from the blood cell samples.

Sequenced: PBMCs. This TCR came from a man aged 18 to 35 in good health and CMV-seropositive. The chain is made from TRBV7-2 and TRBJ2-3; the best D guess is TRBD2, with 5 bases matching. The nucleotide sequence reads TGTGCCAGCAGCTTAGTCGGGGTACGGGTAGATACGCAGTATTTT. Its protein reads: CASSLVGVRVDTQYF. Outside the CDR3, residues come from the reference TRBV7-2 and TRBJ2-3 proteins, so the full variable domain is: GAGVSQSPSNKVTEKGKDVELRCDPISGHTALYWYRQSLGQGLEFLIYFQGNSAPDKSGLPSDRFSAERTGGSVSTLTIQRTQQEDSAVYLCASSLVGVRVDTQYFGPGTRLTVL.